This T cell receptor (beta chain) was sequenced in a study of CD8 T cells in ankylosing spondylitis. Regarding the study as a whole: What seemed typical of ankylosing spondylitis blood was a TCR beta motif built from under 10 highly homologous variants. Relatively scarce in peripheral blood, disease-linked clones were CD8+. Reportedly, significant enrichment of disease-linked clones occurred in matched ankylosing spondylitis synovial fluid.

On this clonotype itself: The antigen is not known.

CDR3 length equals 14 residues. Trimming removed 0 bases from V and 0 bases from J, with 7 bases in between. Germline V gene sequence: CDR1 SGDLS, CDR2 YYNGEE. In TCRdb, the 5' RACE reads were re-called with MiXCR into one record per CDR3 protein. This table has around 130,000 distinct CDR3 sequences, about 15% appearing once. The sequence was collected from a male donor with ankylosing spondylitis. The sequenced sample was blood, either unsorted or a sorted T cell fraction (not recorded which). The chain carries TRBV9 and TRBJ2-7; possible D gene TRBD2, 5 bases. The CDR3 here is CASSVGGYSYEQYF. Written as DNA, the CDR3 is TGTGCCAGCAGCGTAGGCGGGTACTCCTACGAGCAGTACTTC.